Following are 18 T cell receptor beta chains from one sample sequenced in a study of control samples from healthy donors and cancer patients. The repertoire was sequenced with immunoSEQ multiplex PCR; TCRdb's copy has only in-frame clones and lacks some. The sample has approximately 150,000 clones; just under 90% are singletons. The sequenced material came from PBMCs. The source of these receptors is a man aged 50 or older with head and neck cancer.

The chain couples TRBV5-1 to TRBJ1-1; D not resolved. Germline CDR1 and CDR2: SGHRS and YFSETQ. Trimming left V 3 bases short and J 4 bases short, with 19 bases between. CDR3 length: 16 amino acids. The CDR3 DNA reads TGCGCCAGCAGCTCTGGGGTTTTGGACCGGGGCACTGAAGCTTTCTTT. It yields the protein CASSSGVLDRGTEAFF.

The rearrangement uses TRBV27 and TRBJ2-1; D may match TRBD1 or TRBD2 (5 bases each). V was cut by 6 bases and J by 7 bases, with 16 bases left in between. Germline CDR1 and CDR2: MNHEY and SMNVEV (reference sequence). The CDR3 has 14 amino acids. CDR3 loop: CASRGEGERNEQFF. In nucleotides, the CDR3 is TGTGCCAGCAGGGGCGAAGGGGAGCGAAATGAGCAGTTCTTC.

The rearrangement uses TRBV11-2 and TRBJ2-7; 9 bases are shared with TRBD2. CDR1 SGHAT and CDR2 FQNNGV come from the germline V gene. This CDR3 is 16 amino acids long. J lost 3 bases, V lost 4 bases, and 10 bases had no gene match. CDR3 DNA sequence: TGTGCCAGCAGCTCCAGTAGCGGGAGAATTATCTACGAGCAGTACTTC. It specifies CASSSSSGRIIYEQYF.

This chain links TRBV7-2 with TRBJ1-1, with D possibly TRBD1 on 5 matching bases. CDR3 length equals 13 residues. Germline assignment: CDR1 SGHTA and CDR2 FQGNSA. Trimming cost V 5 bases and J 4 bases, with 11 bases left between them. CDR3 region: CASSPAGSTEAFF. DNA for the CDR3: TGTGCCAGCAGCCCAGCAGGGAGCACTGAAGCTTTCTTT.

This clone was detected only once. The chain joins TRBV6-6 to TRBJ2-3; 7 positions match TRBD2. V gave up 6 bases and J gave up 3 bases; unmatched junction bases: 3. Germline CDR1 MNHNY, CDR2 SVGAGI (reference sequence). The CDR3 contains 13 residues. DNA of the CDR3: TGTGCCAGCAGGCGGGAGCTAACAGATACGCAGTATTTT. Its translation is CASRRELTDTQYF.

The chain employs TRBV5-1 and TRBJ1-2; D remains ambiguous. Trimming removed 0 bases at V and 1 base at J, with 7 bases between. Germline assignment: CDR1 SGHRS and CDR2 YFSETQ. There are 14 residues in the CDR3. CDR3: CASSLGHNNYGYTF. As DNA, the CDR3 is TGCGCCAGCAGCTTGGGACACAATAACTATGGCTACACCTTC.

CDR3 DNA sequence: TGTGCCAGCAGCTTTCCGGGACGGCATAATGAAAAACTGTTTTTT. Amino acid sequence: CASSFPGRHNEKLFF. The chain couples TRBV7-9 to TRBJ1-4; D possibly corresponds to TRBD1 (5 bases). CDR1 is SEHNR, CDR2 FQNEAQ, per germline (reference sequence). CDR3 size: 15 residues. V was clipped by 3 bases and J by 4 bases, with 12 bases between them.

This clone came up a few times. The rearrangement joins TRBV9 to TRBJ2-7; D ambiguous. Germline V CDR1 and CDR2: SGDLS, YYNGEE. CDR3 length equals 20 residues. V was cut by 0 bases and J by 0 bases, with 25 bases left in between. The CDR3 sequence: CASSVEPAGLRSTDSYEQYF. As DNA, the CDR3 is TGTGCCAGCAGCGTAGAACCGGCAGGCCTTCGATCAACTGACTCCTACGAGCAGTACTTC.

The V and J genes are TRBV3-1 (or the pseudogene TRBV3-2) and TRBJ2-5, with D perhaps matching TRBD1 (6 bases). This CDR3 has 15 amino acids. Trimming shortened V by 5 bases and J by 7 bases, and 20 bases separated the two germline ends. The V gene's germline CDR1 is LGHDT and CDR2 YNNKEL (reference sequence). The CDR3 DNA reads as TGTGCCAGCAGCGAGGGACACGGGCCCATGGGGACCCAGTACTTC. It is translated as CASSEGHGPMGTQYF.

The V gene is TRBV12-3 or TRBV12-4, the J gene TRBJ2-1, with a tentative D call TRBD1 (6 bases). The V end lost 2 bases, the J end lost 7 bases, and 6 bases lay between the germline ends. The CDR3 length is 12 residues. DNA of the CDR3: TGTGCCAGCAGTTTACAGGGGAATGAGCAGTTCTTC. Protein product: CASSLQGNEQFF.

CDR3 sequence (DNA): TGTGCCAGCAGCTTGTCGCGGCGGGACCCAAGAAACTATGGCTACACCTTC. It encodes CASSLSRRDPRNYGYTF. This chain uses TRBV5-8 with TRBJ1-2; D may be TRBD1 (5 bases). CDR3 size: 17 residues. CDR1 is SGHTS, CDR2 YDEGEE, per germline. V lost 1 base and J lost 2, with 18 bases in between. Together with reference TRBV5-8 and TRBJ1-2, the CDR3 gives the full variable domain: EAGVTQSPTHLIKTRGQQATLRCSPISGHTSVYWYQQALGLGLQFLLWYDEGEERNRGNFPPRFSGRQFPNYSSELNVNALELEDSALYLCASSLSRRDPRNYGYTFGSGTRLTVV.

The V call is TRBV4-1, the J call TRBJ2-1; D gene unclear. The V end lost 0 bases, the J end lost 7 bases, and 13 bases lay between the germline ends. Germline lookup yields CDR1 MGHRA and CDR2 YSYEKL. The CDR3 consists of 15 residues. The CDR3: CASSQDTLGFNEQFF. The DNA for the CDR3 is TGCGCCAGCAGCCAAGATACCCTGGGCTTTAATGAGCAGTTCTTC.

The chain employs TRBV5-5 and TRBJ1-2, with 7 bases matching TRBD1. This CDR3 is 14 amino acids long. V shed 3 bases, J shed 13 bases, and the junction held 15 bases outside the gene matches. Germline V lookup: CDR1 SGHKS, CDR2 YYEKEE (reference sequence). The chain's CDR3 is CASSWMGVGQPATF. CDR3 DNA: TGTGCCAGCAGCTGGATGGGGGTGGGACAGCCGGCCACCTTC. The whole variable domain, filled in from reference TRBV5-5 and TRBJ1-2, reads DAGVTQSPTHLIKTRGQQVTLRCSPISGHKSVSWYQQVLGQGPQFIFQYYEKEERGRGNFPDRFSARQFPNYSSELNVNALLLGDSALYLCASSWMGVGQPATFGSGTRLTVV.

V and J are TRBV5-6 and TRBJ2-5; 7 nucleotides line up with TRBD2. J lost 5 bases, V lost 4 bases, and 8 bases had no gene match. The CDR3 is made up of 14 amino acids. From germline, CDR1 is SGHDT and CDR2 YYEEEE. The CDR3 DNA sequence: TGTGCCAGCAGCCTTACTAGCGCTGGGGAGACCCAGTACTTC. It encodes CASSLTSAGETQYF. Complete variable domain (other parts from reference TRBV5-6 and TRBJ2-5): DAGVTQSPTHLIKTRGQQVTLRCSPKSGHDTVSWYQQALGQGPQFIFQYYEEEERQRGNFPDRFSGHQFPNYSSELNVNALLLGDSALYLCASSLTSAGETQYFGPGTRLLVL.

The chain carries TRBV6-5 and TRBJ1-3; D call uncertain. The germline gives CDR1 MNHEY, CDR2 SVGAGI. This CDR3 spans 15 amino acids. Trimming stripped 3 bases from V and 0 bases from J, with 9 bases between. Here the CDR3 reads CASSYGRISGNTIYF. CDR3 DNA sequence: TGTGCCAGCAGTTATGGACGGATCTCTGGAAACACCATATATTTT.

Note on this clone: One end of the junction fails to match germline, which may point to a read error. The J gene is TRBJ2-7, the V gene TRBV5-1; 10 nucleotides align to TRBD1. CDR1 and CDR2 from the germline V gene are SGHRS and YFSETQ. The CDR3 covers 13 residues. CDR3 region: CASSWGTGVNLDF. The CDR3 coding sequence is TGCGCCAGCAGCTGGGGGACAGGGGTGAATTTGGACTTC.

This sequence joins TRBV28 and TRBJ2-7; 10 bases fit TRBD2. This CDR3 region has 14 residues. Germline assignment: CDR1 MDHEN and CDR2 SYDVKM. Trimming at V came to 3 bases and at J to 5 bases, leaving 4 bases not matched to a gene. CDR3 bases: TGTGCCAGCAGTTTGCTAGCGGGAGTTGACGAGCAGTACTTC. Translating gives CASSLLAGVDEQYF.

CDR3 sequence (DNA): TGCGCCAGCAGTGAGGAAAATGAGCAGTTCTTC. It is translated as CASSEENEQFF. The V and J genes are TRBV10-1 and TRBJ2-1; unclear D gene. This CDR3 has 11 residues. V lost 2 bases to trimming and J lost 7 bases, with 3 bases between them. Germline CDR1 is WNHNN and CDR2 is SYGVQD (reference sequence).